The 28 T cell receptor beta chains below all came from one sample that was sequenced in a study of beta chain features in type 1 diabetes. Regarding the study as a whole: Moderately but significantly shorter TCRB CDR3s were found in Type 1 diabetes patients in all four CD4+ subsets.

The entirety of the isolated RNA underwent reverse transcription, so expressed TCRB transcripts were sequenced. Produced via immunoSEQ multiplex PCR; TCRdb's table is partial and in-frame only. The data show over 200,000 clones, with approximately 10% seen just once and around 0.017% held by the top ten. Which antigens these TCRs recognize remains unknown. Source material: naive CD4+ T cells from blood. The origin of the receptors is a man under 40 with type 1 diabetes.

The chain is built from TRBV16 and TRBJ1-3; D gene ambiguous. This CDR3 region has 16 residues. Germline CDR1 reads KGHSY; CDR2 reads FQNENV. Trimming took off 1 base at V and 2 bases at J, with 12 bases between the two ends. The CDR3 protein is CASSQFGRSPGNTIYF. DNA for the CDR3: TGTGCCAGCAGCCAATTTGGCAGATCGCCTGGAAACACCATATATTTT.

This sequence joins TRBV5-1 and TRBJ2-6; D might be TRBD2 (5 bases). Trimming removed 4 bases from V and 2 bases from J, with 13 bases in between. There are 16 residues in the CDR3. Germline CDR1 is SGHRS and CDR2 is YFSETQ. The CDR3 here is CASSVEAVTGANVLTF. CDR3 DNA sequence: TGCGCCAGCAGCGTGGAGGCGGTGACTGGGGCCAACGTCCTGACTTTC.

This clone was counted between two and nine times. The rearrangement uses TRBV13 and TRBJ2-5, with 13 bases identical to TRBD2. The CDR3 is 16 amino acids. The V and J ends lost 5 bases and 5 bases, in that order; junction bases with no gene match: 8. CDR1 and CDR2 from the germline V gene are PRHDT and FYEKMQ (reference sequence). CDR3 bases: TGTGCCAGCAGCATTACTAGCGGGGGGGCCCGGGAGACCCAGTACTTC. Its translation: CASSITSGGARETQYF. The full variable domain, with the rest looked up from reference TRBV13 and TRBJ2-5, is AAGVIQSPRHLIKEKRETATLKCYPIPRHDTVYWYQQGPGQDPQFLISFYEKMQSDKGSIPDRFSAQQFSDYHSELNMSSLELGDSALYFCASSITSGGARETQYFGPGTRLLVL.

The chain recombines TRBV18 with TRBJ2-2; 8 bases map to TRBD2. The CDR3 is made up of 17 amino acids. The V segment lost 4 bases and the J segment 5 bases; nucleotides outside the gene matches: 12. Germline CDR1 is KGHSH and CDR2 is LQKENI. The CDR3 DNA reads as TGTGCCAGCTCACGCCTCAACAGCGGGGGACTGACCGGGGAGCTGTTTTTT. Protein sequence: CASSRLNSGGLTGELFF.

The chain is built from TRBV9 and TRBJ2-2; weak D call: TRBD2 (6 bases). The germline V gene has CDR1 SGDLS and CDR2 YYNGEE. The V and J ends lost 3 bases and 4 bases respectively, with 13 bases between them. The length of the CDR3 is 15 residues. The CDR3 DNA follows: TGTGCCAGCAGCGGGCGGGACGGACTCACCGGGGAGCTGTTTTTT. Translated, it gives CASSGRDGLTGELFF. Combining the CDR3 with reference TRBV9 and TRBJ2-2 gives the whole variable domain DSGVTQTPKHLITATGQRVTLRCSPRSGDLSVYWYQQSLDQGLQFLIQYYNGEERAKGNILERFSAQQFPDLHSELNLSSLELGDSALYFCASSGRDGLTGELFFGEGSRLTVL.

The chain is built from TRBV9 and TRBJ2-7; 11 bases are shared with TRBD2. Per the germline V gene, CDR1 is SGDLS and CDR2 is YYNGEE. The length of the CDR3 is 16 residues. V shed 0 bases, J shed 3 bases, and the junction held 5 bases outside the gene matches. The chain's CDR3 is CASSVGSSGGVYEQYF. The CDR3 bases are TGTGCCAGCAGCGTAGGTAGTAGCGGGGGGGTCTACGAGCAGTACTTC.

The chain carries TRBV7-2 and TRBJ2-3; perhaps TRBD2 as D (7 bases). V lost 7 bases and J 4 bases, leaving 21 bases between the germline ends. The CDR3 spans 16 residues. Germline CDR1 SGHTA, CDR2 FQGNSA. The CDR3 sequence: CASTMRVGGPPDTQYF. The CDR3 DNA sequence: TGTGCCAGCACCATGAGGGTCGGGGGGCCCCCAGATACGCAGTATTTT.

The rearrangement joins TRBV30 to TRBJ2-3; the D gene is possibly TRBD1 (5 bases). Germline values: CDR1 GTSNPN, CDR2 SVGIG (reference sequence). CDR3 length: 15 amino acids. V lost 0 bases and J 4 bases, leaving 14 bases between the germline ends. This CDR3 reads CAWSVGQGGADTQYF. The CDR3 DNA reads TGTGCCTGGAGTGTTGGACAAGGTGGCGCAGATACGCAGTATTTT.

The chain has TRBV7-6 and TRBJ2-1; D not certain. Trimming pared 1 base from V and 3 bases from J, leaving 4 bases between. There are 13 residues in the CDR3. The germline V gene encodes CDR1 SGHVS and CDR2 FNYEAQ. CDR3 nucleotide sequence: TGTGCCAGCAGCTTAGACTACTACAATGAGCAGTTCTTC. It encodes CASSLDYYNEQFF.

CDR3 bases: TGTGCCAGCAGACCCAGGACAGGCGAAAAACTGTTTTTT. This gives the protein CASRPRTGEKLFF. The rearrangement links TRBV5-6 to TRBJ1-4; 7 positions agree with TRBD1. This CDR3 region has 13 residues. J gave up 8 bases and V 5 bases, and 6 bases lay outside the gene matches. The germline V gene encodes CDR1 SGHDT and CDR2 YYEEEE.

The V and J genes are TRBV18 and TRBJ1-2; a weak D match, TRBD1 (6 bases). The CDR3 is made up of 15 amino acids. The germline CDR1 and CDR2 sequences are KGHSH and LQKENI. Trimming left V 0 bases short and J 2 bases short, with 10 bases between. The CDR3 is CASSPPGAYNYGYTF. As DNA, the CDR3 is TGTGCCAGCTCACCACCGGGGGCATACAACTATGGCTACACCTTC.

With regard to this clone: Distinct nucleotide sequences in the sample also encode this CDR3. The CDR3 DNA sequence: TGTGCCAGCAGCTTGGGTGGGCCTGGGGCCAACGTCCTGACTTTC. It encodes CASSLGGPGANVLTF. This sequence joins TRBV5-4 and TRBJ2-6; D is ambiguous. Trimming pared 0 bases from V and 2 bases from J, leaving 6 bases between. CDR3 size: 15 residues. Germline loops: CDR1 SGHNT, CDR2 YYREEE (reference sequence).

Only a few counts were recorded for this clone. The J gene is TRBJ2-3, the V gene TRBV30; 7 bases align to TRBD2. This CDR3 spans 13 amino acids. Germline lookup yields CDR1 GTSNPN and CDR2 SVGIG (reference sequence). The V and J ends lost 1 base and 5 bases, in that order; junction bases with no gene match: 3. CDR3 residues: CAWSAGLEDTQYF. The CDR3 coding sequence is TGTGCCTGGAGTGCAGGACTAGAAGATACGCAGTATTTT.

The CDR3 here is CASNRGGAVYEQYF. As DNA, the CDR3 is TGTGCCAGCAACCGAGGGGGGGCGGTCTACGAGCAGTACTTC. J is TRBJ2-7 and V is TRBV5-6, with TRBD2 as a possible D gene (7 bases). Germline V CDR1 and CDR2: SGHDT, YYEEEE. Between the trimmed V and J ends, which lost 6 bases and 3 bases, there was a span of 16 bases. The CDR3 runs to 14 residues.

The J gene is TRBJ1-2, the V gene TRBV25-1; 8 bases map to TRBD1. The CDR3 runs 16 residues. Germline CDR1 and CDR2: MGHDK and SYGVNS. Trimming removed 5 bases from V and 2 bases from J; junction bases left unmatched: 10. The CDR3 nucleotides read TGTGCCAGCAGTACGTCCCTGACAGGGGTAAACTATGGCTACACCTTC. Encoded protein: CASSTSLTGVNYGYTF.

The CDR3: CASSEWTGATGELFF. The CDR3 nucleotides are TGTGCCAGCAGTGAATGGACAGGGGCGACCGGGGAGCTGTTTTTT. The chain couples TRBV2 to TRBJ2-2, with 9 nucleotides matching TRBD1. The CDR3 is 15 amino acids. V lost 2 bases to trimming and J lost 5 bases; unmatched junction nucleotides: 3. Germline V CDR1 and CDR2: SNHLY, FYNNEI. Based on the CDR3 plus reference TRBV2 and TRBJ2-2, the full variable domain is EPEVTQTPSHQVTQMGQEVILRCVPISNHLYFYWYRQILGQKVEFLVSFYNNEISEKSEIFDDQFSVERPDGSNFTLKIRSTKLEDSAMYFCASSEWTGATGELFFGEGSRLTVL.

This clone showed up just a few times. The rearrangement uses TRBV2 and TRBJ2-3, with D maybe TRBD2 (6 bases). The ends were cut back, 8 bases at V and 0 bases at J, with 9 bases in the middle. The CDR3 length is 13 residues. Germline V gene lookup returns CDR1 SNHLY and CDR2 FYNNEI. CDR3 loop: CASGRGSTDTQYF. CDR3 sequence (DNA): TGTGCCAGCGGACGGGGGAGCACAGATACGCAGTATTTT.

The genes are TRBV15 and TRBJ2-1; TRBD2 agrees at 12 bases. V lost 0 bases, J lost 7 bases, and 4 bases stayed unmatched. Germline V gene data show CDR1 as LNHNV and CDR2 as YYDKDF (reference sequence). This CDR3 is built from 16 residues. For the CDR3, the DNA is TGTGCCACCAGCAGAGATGGGCTAGCGGGGGGGAATGAGCAGTTCTTC. It specifies CATSRDGLAGGNEQFF.

The sample holds a few counts of this clone. The rearrangement links TRBV5-4 to TRBJ2-1; a weak D match, TRBD2 (5 bases). In germline, CDR1 is SGHNT, CDR2 YYREEE (reference sequence). V lost 1 base, J lost 7 bases, and 12 bases lay in between. CDR3 size: 14 residues. The CDR3 coding sequence is TGTGCCAGCAGCTTGTTGGGAGTTGGGAATGAGCAGTTCTTC. Amino acids: CASSLLGVGNEQFF. Variable domain in full (rest from reference TRBV5-4 and TRBJ2-1): ETGVTQSPTHLIKTRGQQVTLRCSSQSGHNTVSWYQQALGQGPQFIFQYYREEENGRGNFPPRFSGLQFPNYSSELNVNALELDDSALYLCASSLLGVGNEQFFGPGTRLTVL.

The genes are TRBV4-1 and TRBJ2-1, with D uncertain. CDR1 and CDR2 (germline): MGHRA, YSYEKL. The CDR3 spans 13 residues. V lost 1 base and J lost 7, with 8 bases in between. The CDR3, as DNA: TGCGCCAGCAGCCAAGGAATCAGGAATGAGCAGTTCTTC. Encoded protein: CASSQGIRNEQFF.

This clone was counted only a few times. The chain uses TRBV9 and TRBJ2-2; D is unclear. The ends were cut back, 2 bases at V and 0 bases at J, with 8 bases in the middle. The CDR3 has 15 residues. Germline CDR1 reads SGDLS; CDR2 reads YYNGEE. The CDR3 sequence is CASSVQIANTGELFF. DNA of the CDR3: TGTGCCAGCAGCGTGCAGATCGCGAACACCGGGGAGCTGTTTTTT.

This clone was counted between two and nine times. The V call is TRBV18, the J call TRBJ1-1; tentative D call: TRBD1 (5 bases). The CDR3 loop spans 12 amino acids. Trimming removed 4 bases at V and 3 bases at J, with 6 bases between. CDR1 is KGHSH, CDR2 LQKENI, per germline. Written as DNA, the CDR3 is TGTGCCAGCTCACGGGGGGACACTGAAGCTTTCTTT. Its translation: CASSRGDTEAFF.

This clone was picked up a small number of times. This chain joins TRBV6-6 and TRBJ1-1; 8 bases agree with TRBD1. The CDR3 has 14 amino acids. The V gene end was trimmed by 6 bases and the J gene end by 1 base; junction bases not matched to a gene: 4. Germline V gives CDR1 MNHNY, CDR2 SVGAGI (reference sequence). DNA for the CDR3: TGTGCCAGCAGAAGGGGACAGGAGAACACTGAAGCTTTCTTT. Protein product: CASRRGQENTEAFF.

This chain uses TRBV29-1 with TRBJ1-2; D gene ambiguous. Trimming took off 4 bases at V and 1 base at J, with 13 bases between the two ends. The CDR3 length is 14 residues. Germline CDR1 is SQVTM and CDR2 is ANQGSEA. CDR3 sequence (DNA): TGCAGCGTTGGAGTTTCCCAAAATAACTATGGCTACACCTTC. This translates into CSVGVSQNNYGYTF.

V usage is TRBV7-9 and J usage is TRBJ2-1; the match to TRBD2 covers 7 bases. The CDR3 consists of 15 residues. After removal of 5 bases from V and 1 base from J, the junction contained 5 bases not matched to a gene. Germline CDR1 and CDR2: SEHNR and FQNEAQ (reference sequence). CDR3 protein: CASSPGRVSYNEQFF. In nucleotides, the CDR3 is TGTGCCAGCAGCCCTGGGAGGGTTTCCTACAATGAGCAGTTCTTC.

The genes are TRBV29-1 and TRBJ1-5; 8 positions match TRBD1. The CDR3 has 12 residues. Germline CDR1 is SQVTM and CDR2 is ANQGSEA. V was clipped by 7 bases and J by 2 bases; unmatched bases: 1. CDR3 region: CSAQGGNQPQHF. Written as DNA, the CDR3 is TGCAGCGCACAGGGGGGCAATCAGCCCCAGCATTTT.

This clone was recorded a few times. The chain joins TRBV5-1 to TRBJ2-5, with TRBD2 matching over 7 bases. Germline loops: CDR1 SGHRS, CDR2 YFSETQ. The CDR3 length is 14 residues. Trimming at V came to 1 base and at J to 5 bases, leaving 5 bases not matched to a gene. CDR3 coding DNA: TGCGCCAGCAGCTTGCGACGGGGGGAGGAGACCCAGTACTTC. Its translation is CASSLRRGEETQYF.

This chain joins TRBV6-5 and TRBJ2-5, with 9 bases that match TRBD2. The CDR3 runs to 15 residues. Per germline, CDR1 MNHEY and CDR2 SVGAGI. J gave up 2 bases and V 5 bases, and 6 bases lay outside the gene matches. The CDR3: CASSPSLAGQETQYF. CDR3 nucleotides: TGTGCCAGCAGTCCCAGCCTAGCGGGGCAAGAGACCCAGTACTTC.